The source of this T cell receptor (beta chain) is a study of CD8+ T cells in alopecia areata. V was clipped by 0 bases and J by 10 bases; unmatched bases: 6. Germline V gene data show CDR1 as WSHSY and CDR2 as SAAADI. The CDR3 runs to 14 residues. The sample holds many counts of this clone. Stated treatment: oral pan-JAK inhibitor, 5-10 mg twice daily. RNA extraction and reverse transcription yielded cDNA as sequencing template. The table came from immunoSEQ multiplex PCR; TCRdb's copy has only in-frame clones and leaves some out. The sample yields around 190,000 clones, more than 55% seen once. The TCR comes from a human donor with alopecia areata. V and J are TRBV10-2 and TRBJ1-1; 9 nucleotides match TRBD1. The sample here was CD4+ T cells sorted from blood, taken at week 4, from a patient treated with tofacitinib. CDR3 sequence reads: CASSESGQGRAAFF. CDR3 DNA sequence: TGCGCCAGCAGTGAGTCCGGACAGGGGAGGGCAGCTTTCTTT.